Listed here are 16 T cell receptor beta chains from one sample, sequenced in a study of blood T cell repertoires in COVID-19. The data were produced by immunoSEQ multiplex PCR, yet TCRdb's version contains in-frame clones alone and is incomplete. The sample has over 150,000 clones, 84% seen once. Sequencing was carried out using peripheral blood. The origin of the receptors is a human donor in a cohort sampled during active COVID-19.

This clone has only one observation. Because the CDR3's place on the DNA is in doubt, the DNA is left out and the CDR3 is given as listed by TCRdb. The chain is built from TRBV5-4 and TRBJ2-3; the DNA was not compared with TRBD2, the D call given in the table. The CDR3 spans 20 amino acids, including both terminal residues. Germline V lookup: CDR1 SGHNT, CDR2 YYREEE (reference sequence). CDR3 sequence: CASSGDSAGGPSGPADTQYF.

The DNA for the CDR3 is TGTGCCCCAGGGGCCATGAACACTGAAGCTTTCTTT. Its protein is CAPGAMNTEAFF. The chain has TRBV12-5 and TRBJ1-1; TRBD1 might be the D (6 bases). The CDR3 runs to 12 residues. Germline values: CDR1 LGHNT, CDR2 FRNRAP.

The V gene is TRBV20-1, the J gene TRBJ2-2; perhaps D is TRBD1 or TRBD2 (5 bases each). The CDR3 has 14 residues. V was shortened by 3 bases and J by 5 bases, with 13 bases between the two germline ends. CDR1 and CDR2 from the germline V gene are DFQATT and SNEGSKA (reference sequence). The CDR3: CSASGGARTGELFF. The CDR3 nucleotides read TGCAGTGCTAGTGGGGGAGCGCGGACCGGGGAGCTGTTTTTT.

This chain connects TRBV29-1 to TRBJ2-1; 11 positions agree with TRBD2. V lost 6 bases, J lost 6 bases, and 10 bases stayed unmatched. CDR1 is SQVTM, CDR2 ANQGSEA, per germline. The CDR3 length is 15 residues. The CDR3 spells CSVAGLAGGSNEQFF. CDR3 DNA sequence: TGCAGCGTAGCCGGTCTAGCGGGAGGAAGCAATGAGCAGTTCTTC.

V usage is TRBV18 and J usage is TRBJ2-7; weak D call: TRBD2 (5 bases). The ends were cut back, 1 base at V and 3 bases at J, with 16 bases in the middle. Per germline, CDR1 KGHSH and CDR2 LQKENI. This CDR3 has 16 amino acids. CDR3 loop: CASSPQEAGAGYEQYF. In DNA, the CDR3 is TGTGCCAGCTCACCACAAGAGGCGGGCGCCGGCTACGAGCAGTACTTC.

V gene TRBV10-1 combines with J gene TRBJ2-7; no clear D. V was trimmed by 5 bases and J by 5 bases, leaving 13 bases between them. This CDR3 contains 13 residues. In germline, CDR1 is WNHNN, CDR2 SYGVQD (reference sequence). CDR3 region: CASSPPETHEQYF. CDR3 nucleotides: TGCGCCAGCAGTCCGCCCGAAACTCACGAGCAGTACTTC.

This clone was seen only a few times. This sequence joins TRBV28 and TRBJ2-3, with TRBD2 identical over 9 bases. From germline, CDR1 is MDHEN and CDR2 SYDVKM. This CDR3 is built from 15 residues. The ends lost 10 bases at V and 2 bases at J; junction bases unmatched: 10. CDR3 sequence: CATTLSGRPTDTQYF. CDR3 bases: TGTGCCACCACTTTAAGCGGGAGGCCCACAGATACGCAGTATTTT. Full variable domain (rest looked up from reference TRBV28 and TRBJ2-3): DVKVTQSSRYLVKRTGEKVFLECVQDMDHENMFWYRQDPGLGLRLIYFSYDVKMKEKGDIPEGYSVSREKKERFSLILESASTNQTSMYLCATTLSGRPTDTQYFGPGTRLTVL.

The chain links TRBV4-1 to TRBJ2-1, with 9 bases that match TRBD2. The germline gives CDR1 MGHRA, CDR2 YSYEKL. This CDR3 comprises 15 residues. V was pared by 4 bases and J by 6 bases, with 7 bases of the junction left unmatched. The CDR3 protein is CASSPGLAGINEQFF. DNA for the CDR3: TGCGCCAGCAGCCCGGGGCTAGCGGGAATCAATGAGCAGTTCTTC.

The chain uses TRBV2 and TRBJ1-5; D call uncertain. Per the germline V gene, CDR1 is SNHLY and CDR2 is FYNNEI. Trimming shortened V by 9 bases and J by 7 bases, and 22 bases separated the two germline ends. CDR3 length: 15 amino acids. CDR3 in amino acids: CASKSSSGSAQPQHF. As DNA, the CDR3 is TGTGCCAGTAAAAGCTCCTCCGGGAGTGCGCAGCCCCAGCATTTT.

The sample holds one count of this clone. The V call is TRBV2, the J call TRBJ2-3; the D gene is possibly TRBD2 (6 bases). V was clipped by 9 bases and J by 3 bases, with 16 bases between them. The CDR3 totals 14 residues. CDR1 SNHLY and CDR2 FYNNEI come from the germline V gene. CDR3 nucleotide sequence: TGTGCCAGGGGAGCAGGGAGGAAAACAGATACGCAGTATTTT. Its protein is CARGAGRKTDTQYF.

The CDR3 sequence is CASSGLSGRHEQFF. The CDR3 region has the DNA TGTGCCAGCAGCGGGCTTTCAGGGCGGCATGAGCAGTTCTTC. The V gene is TRBV9, the J gene TRBJ2-1; maybe TRBD1 (5 bases). Germline V gene data show CDR1 as SGDLS and CDR2 as YYNGEE. There are 14 residues in the CDR3. Trimming stripped 3 bases from V and 8 bases from J, with 15 bases between.

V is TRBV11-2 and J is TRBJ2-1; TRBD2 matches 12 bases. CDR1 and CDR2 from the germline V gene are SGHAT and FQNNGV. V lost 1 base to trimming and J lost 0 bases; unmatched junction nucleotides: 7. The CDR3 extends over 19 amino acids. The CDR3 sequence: CASSLAGLAGGSSYNEQFF. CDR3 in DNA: TGTGCCAGCAGCTTAGCAGGTCTAGCGGGAGGGAGCTCCTACAATGAGCAGTTCTTC. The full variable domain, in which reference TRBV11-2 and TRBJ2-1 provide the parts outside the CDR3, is EAGVAQSPRYKIIEKRQSVAFWCNPISGHATLYWYQQILGQGPKLLIQFQNNGVVDDSQLPKDRFSAERLKGVDSTLKIQPAKLEDSAVYLCASSLAGLAGGSSYNEQFFGPGTRLTVL.

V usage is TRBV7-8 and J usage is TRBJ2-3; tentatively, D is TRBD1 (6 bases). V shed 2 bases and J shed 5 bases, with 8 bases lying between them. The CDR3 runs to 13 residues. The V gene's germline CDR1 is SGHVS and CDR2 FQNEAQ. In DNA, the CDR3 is TGTGCCAGCAGCTTACCAGGGGAAGATACGCAGTATTTT. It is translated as CASSLPGEDTQYF.

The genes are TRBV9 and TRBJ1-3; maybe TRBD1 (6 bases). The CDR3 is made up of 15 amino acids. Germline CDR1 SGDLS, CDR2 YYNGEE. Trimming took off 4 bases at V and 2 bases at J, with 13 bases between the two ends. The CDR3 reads CASSPGQSPGNTIYF. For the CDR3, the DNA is TGTGCCAGCAGCCCGGGACAAAGCCCTGGAAACACCATATATTTT. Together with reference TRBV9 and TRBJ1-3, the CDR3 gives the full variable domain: DSGVTQTPKHLITATGQRVTLRCSPRSGDLSVYWYQQSLDQGLQFLIQYYNGEERAKGNILERFSAQQFPDLHSELNLSSLELGDSALYFCASSPGQSPGNTIYFGEGSWLTVV.

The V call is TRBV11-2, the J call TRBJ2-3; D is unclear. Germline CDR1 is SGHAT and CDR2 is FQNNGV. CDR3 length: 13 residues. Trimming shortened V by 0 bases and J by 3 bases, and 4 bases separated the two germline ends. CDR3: CASSLERTDTQYF. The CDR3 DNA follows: TGTGCCAGCAGCTTAGAGAGGACAGATACGCAGTATTTT.

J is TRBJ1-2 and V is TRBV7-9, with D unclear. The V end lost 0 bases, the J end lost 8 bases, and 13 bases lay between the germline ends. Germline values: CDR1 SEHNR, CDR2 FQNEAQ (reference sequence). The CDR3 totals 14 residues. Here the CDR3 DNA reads TGTGCCAGCAGCTTAGCCCAGTTCCTCGGGGGCTACACCTTC. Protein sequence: CASSLAQFLGGYTF.